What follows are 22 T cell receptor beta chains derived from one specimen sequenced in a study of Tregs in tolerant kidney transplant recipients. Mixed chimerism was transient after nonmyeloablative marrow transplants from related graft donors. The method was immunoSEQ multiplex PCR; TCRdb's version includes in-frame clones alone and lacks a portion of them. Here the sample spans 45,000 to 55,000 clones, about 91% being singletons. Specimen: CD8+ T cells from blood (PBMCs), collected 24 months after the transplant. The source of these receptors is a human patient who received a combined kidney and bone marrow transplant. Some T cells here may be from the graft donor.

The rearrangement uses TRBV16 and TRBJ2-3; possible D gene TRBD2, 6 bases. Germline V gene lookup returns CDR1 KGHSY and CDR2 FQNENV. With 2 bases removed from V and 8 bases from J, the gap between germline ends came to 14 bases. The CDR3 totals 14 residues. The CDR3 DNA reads TGTGCCAGCAGCCAAGAGAGCGGGCGGAGTACGCAGTATTTT. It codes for CASSQESGRSTQYF.

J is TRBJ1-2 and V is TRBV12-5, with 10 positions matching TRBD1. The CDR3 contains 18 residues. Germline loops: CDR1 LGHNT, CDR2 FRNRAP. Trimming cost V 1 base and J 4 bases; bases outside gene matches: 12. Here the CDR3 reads CASGLGTPRDRGGYGYTF. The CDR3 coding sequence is TGTGCTAGTGGTTTGGGGACACCGAGGGACAGGGGTGGCTATGGCTACACCTTC.

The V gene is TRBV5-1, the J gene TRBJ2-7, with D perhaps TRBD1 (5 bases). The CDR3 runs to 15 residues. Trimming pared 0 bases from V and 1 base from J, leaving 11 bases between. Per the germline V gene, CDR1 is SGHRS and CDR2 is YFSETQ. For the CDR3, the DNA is TGCGCCAGCAGCTTGGAGACAGCAAGTTCCTACGAGCAGTACTTC. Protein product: CASSLETASSYEQYF.

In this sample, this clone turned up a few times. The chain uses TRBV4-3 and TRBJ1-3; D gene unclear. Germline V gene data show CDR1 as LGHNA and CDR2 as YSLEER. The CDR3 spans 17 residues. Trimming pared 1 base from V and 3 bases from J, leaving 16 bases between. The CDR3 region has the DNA TGCGCCAGCAGCCAAGGCCTTAGTCCTACCTTTGGAAACACCATATATTTT. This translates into CASSQGLSPTFGNTIYF.

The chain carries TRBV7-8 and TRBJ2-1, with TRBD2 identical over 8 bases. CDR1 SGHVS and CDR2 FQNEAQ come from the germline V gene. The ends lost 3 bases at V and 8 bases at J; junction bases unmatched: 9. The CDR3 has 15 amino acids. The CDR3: CASSLGAGARHEQFF. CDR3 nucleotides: TGTGCCAGCAGCTTGGGAGCGGGGGCCCGGCATGAGCAGTTCTTC.

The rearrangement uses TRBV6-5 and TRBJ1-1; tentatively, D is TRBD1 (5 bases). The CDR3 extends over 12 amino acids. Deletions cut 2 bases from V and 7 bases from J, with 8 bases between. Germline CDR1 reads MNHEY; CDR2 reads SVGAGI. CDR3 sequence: CASSYDSIEAFF. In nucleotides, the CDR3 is TGTGCCAGCAGTTACGACAGTATTGAAGCTTTCTTT.

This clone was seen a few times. CDR3 coding DNA: TGCAGCGTTGAAGGGTCTAGCGCAAACACCGGGGAGCTGTTTTTT. It translates to CSVEGSSANTGELFF. The rearrangement uses TRBV29-1 and TRBJ2-2; D may be TRBD2 (6 bases). Trimming cost V 1 base and J 2 bases, with 11 bases left between them. CDR1 is SQVTM and CDR2 is ANQGSEA in the germline V gene. The length of the CDR3 is 15 residues.

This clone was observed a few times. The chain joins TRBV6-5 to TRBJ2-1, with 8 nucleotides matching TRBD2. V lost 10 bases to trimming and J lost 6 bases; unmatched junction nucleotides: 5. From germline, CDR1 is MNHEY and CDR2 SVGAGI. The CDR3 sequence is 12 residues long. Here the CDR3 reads CATMGLGNEQFF. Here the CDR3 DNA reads TGTGCCACCATGGGACTAGGCAATGAGCAGTTCTTC.

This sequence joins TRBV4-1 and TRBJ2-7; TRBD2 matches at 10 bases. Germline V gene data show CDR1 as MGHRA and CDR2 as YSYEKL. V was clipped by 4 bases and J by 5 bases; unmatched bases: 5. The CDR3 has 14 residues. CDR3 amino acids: CASSRQREGDEQYF. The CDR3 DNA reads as TGCGCCAGCAGCCGCCAGCGGGAGGGAGACGAGCAGTACTTC.

CDR3 sequence reads: CASSPSQGMPYEQYF. The CDR3 nucleotides are TGCGCCAGCAGCCCCTCACAGGGAATGCCCTACGAGCAGTACTTC. The chain combines TRBV5-1 with TRBJ2-7; possible D gene TRBD1, 6 bases. In germline, CDR1 is SGHRS, CDR2 YFSETQ. V was cut by 4 bases and J by 2 bases, with 16 bases left in between. The CDR3 has 15 amino acids.

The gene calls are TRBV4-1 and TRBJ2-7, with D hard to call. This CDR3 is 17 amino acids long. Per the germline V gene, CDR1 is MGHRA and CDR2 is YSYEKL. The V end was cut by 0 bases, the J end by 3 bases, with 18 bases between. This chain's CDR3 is CASSQESVTSVLYEQYF. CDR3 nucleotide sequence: TGCGCCAGCAGCCAAGAATCGGTTACAAGCGTTCTCTACGAGCAGTACTTC.

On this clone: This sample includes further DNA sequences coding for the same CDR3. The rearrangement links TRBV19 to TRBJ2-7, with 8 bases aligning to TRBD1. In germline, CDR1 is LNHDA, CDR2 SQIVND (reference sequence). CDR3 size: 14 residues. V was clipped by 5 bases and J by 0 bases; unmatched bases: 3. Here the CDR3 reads CASSPQGASYEQYF. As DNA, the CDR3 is TGTGCCAGTAGTCCCCAGGGGGCCTCCTACGAGCAGTACTTC.

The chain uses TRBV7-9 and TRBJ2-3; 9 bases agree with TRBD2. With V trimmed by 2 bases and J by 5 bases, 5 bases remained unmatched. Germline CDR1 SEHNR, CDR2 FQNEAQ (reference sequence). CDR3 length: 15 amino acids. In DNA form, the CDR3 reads TGTGCCAGCAGCTTACAGCGGGGGGATCAAGATACGCAGTATTTT. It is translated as CASSLQRGDQDTQYF.

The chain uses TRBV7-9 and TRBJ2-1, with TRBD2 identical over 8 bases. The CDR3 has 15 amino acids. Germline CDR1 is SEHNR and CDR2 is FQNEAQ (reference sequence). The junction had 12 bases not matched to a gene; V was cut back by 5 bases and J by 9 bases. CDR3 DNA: TGTGCCAGCAGCCCGAGCGGGAGAAGTTGGAGTGAGCAGTTCTTC. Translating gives CASSPSGRSWSEQFF. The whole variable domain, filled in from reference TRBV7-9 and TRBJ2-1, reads DTGVSQNPRHKITKRGQNVTFRCDPISEHNRLYWYRQTLGQGPEFLTYFQNEAQLEKSRLLSDRFSAERPKGSFSTLEIQRTEQGDSAMYLCASSPSGRSWSEQFFGPGTRLTVL.

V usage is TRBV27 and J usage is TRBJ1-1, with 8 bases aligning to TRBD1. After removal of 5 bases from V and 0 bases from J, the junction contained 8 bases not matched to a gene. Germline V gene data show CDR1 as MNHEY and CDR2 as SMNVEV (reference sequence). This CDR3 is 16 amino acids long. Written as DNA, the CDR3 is TGTGCCAGCAGTCACGACAGGGGCCGGATGAACACTGAAGCTTTCTTT. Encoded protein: CASSHDRGRMNTEAFF.

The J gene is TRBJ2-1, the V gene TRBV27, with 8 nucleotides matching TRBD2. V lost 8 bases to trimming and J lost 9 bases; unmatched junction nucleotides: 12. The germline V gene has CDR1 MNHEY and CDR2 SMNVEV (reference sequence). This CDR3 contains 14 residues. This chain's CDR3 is CASSLGSGVVEQFF. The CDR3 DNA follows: TGTGCCAGCTCTCTGGGTAGCGGGGTGGTTGAGCAGTTCTTC.

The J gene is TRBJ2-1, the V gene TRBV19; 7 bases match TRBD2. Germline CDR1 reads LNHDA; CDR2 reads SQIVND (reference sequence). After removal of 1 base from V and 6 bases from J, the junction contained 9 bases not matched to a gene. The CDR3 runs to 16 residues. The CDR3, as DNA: TGTGCCAGTAGTATAGCCACCCGGACTAGATCCAATGAGCAGTTCTTC. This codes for CASSIATRTRSNEQFF. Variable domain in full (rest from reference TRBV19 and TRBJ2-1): DGGITQSPKYLFRKEGQNVTLSCEQNLNHDAMYWYRQDPGQGLRLIYYSQIVNDFQKGDIAEGYSVSREKKESFPLTVTSAQKNPTAFYLCASSIATRTRSNEQFFGPGTRLTVL.

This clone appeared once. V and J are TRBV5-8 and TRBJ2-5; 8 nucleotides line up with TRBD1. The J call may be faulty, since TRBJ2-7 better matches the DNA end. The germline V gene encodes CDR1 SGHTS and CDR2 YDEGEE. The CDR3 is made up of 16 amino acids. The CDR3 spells CASSLNPGQELYEQYF. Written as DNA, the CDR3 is TGTGCCAGCAGCTTGAACCCGGGACAGGAGTTATACGAGCAGTACTTC.

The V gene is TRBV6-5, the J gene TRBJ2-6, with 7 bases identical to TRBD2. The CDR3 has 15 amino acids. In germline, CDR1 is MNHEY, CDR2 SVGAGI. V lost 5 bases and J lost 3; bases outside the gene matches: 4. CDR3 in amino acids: CASSGGGSGANVLTF. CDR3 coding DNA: TGTGCCAGCAGTGGGGGGGGTAGTGGGGCCAACGTCCTGACTTTC.

CDR3 in DNA: TGTGCCAGCAGTTTCTCTAGCGGTCAAACCATGAACACTGAAGCTTTCTTT. Translating it yields CASSFSSGQTMNTEAFF. The chain recombines TRBV28 with TRBJ1-1; D ambiguous. V was shortened by 3 bases and J by 0 bases, with 17 bases between the two germline ends. Germline CDR1 is MDHEN and CDR2 is SYDVKM. This CDR3 contains 17 residues.

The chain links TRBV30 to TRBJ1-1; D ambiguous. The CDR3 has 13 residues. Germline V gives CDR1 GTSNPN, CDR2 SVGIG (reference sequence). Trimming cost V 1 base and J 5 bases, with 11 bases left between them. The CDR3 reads CAWSEERRTEAFF. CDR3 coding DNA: TGTGCCTGGAGTGAGGAACGGAGGACTGAAGCTTTCTTT.

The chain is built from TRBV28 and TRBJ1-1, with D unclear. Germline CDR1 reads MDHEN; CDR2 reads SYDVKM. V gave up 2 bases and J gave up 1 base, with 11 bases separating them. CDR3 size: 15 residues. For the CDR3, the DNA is TGTGCCAGCAGTTTAGGGTTTTCAGGGAACACTGAAGCTTTCTTT. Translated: CASSLGFSGNTEAFF.